Presented here are 11 T cell receptor beta chains from one specimen sequenced in a study of blood T cell repertoires in COVID-19. The repertoire was sequenced with immunoSEQ multiplex PCR; TCRdb's copy has only in-frame clones and lacks some. The sample records 430,000 or so clones, roughly 90% being singletons. The sequenced material came from PBMCs or T cells enriched from blood (not recorded which). The receptor source for this set is a woman aged 40-49 years who had recovered from COVID-19.

This chain links TRBV7-2 with TRBJ2-1, with TRBD2 matching over 9 bases. The CDR3 runs to 13 residues. Germline trimming cut 1 base from V and 9 bases from J; bases unmatched to any gene: 1. Germline CDR1 SGHTA, CDR2 FQGNSA. CDR3 residues: CASSLELAGEQFF. The CDR3 DNA sequence: TGTGCCAGCAGCTTAGAACTAGCGGGTGAGCAGTTCTTC.

CDR3 sequence reads: CAISITSGIDEQFF. The CDR3 DNA reads as TGTGCCATCAGCATCACTAGCGGGATTGATGAGCAGTTCTTC. The chain is built from TRBV10-3 and TRBJ2-1, with 10 positions matching TRBD2. Losses at the gene ends were 6 bases for V and 8 bases for J; bases not matched to a gene: 7. Germline CDR1 and CDR2: ENHRY and SYGVKD. This CDR3 region has 14 residues.

V is TRBV30 and J is TRBJ1-5; a weak D match, TRBD1 (5 bases). The CDR3 covers 15 residues. V lost 5 bases and J lost 6, with 20 bases in between. Per the germline V gene, CDR1 is GTSNPN and CDR2 is SVGIG (reference sequence). The CDR3 nucleotides read TGTGCCTGGGGCCGAGCCGCAGGGTCGAGTCAGCCCCAGCATTTT. Translating gives CAWGRAAGSSQPQHF. Supplemented by reference TRBV30 and TRBJ1-5, the full variable domain reads SQTIHQWPATLVQPVGSPLSLECTVEGTSNPNLYWYRQAAGRGLQLLFYSVGIGQISSEVPQNLSASRPQDRQFILSSKKLLLSDSGFYLCAWGRAAGSSQPQHFGDGTRLSIL.

This chain links TRBV6-5 with TRBJ1-6; no clear D. The germline V and J ends were trimmed by 4 bases and 6 bases, with 13 bases remaining between them. The germline gives CDR1 MNHEY, CDR2 SVGAGI. The CDR3 consists of 15 residues. CDR3 amino acids: CASSSTGPFNSPLHF. The CDR3, as DNA: TGTGCCAGCAGTTCCACGGGTCCATTTAATTCACCCCTCCACTTT.

The genes are TRBV6-2 or TRBV6-3 and TRBJ2-2, with D possibly matching TRBD2 (6 bases). Germline assignment: CDR1 MNHEY and CDR2 SVGEGT. The CDR3 consists of 14 residues. Trimming removed 6 bases at V and 2 bases at J, with 10 bases between. The CDR3 region is CASSQRVNTGELFF. As DNA, the CDR3 is TGTGCCAGCAGCCAGCGGGTAAACACCGGGGAGCTGTTTTTT.

The DNA of the CDR3 is TGTGCCAGCAGCTTTAAATCTTTAGACGGAGATCTATCCTACAATGAGCAGTTCTTC. Translated, it gives CASSFKSLDGDLSYNEQFF. This chain uses TRBV7-9 with TRBJ2-1; D is unclear. Trimming removed 3 bases at V and 1 base at J, with 22 bases between. The CDR3 totals 19 residues. Germline assignment: CDR1 SEHNR and CDR2 FQNEAQ (reference sequence).

The rearrangement uses TRBV9 and TRBJ1-2, with 9 bases identical to TRBD1. V lost 3 bases, J lost 8 bases, and 5 bases stayed unmatched. This CDR3 has 13 residues. In germline, CDR1 is SGDLS, CDR2 YYNGEE. CDR3 DNA sequence: TGTGCCAGCAGCGCACAGGGGGCGAGGGGCTACACCTTC. Encoded protein: CASSAQGARGYTF.

The chain is built from TRBV25-1 and TRBJ1-2, with 8 bases aligning to TRBD1. Trimming at V came to 5 bases and at J to 7 bases, leaving 12 bases not matched to a gene. Germline V gene sequence: CDR1 MGHDK, CDR2 SYGVNS. CDR3 length equals 15 residues. CDR3 nucleotides: TGTGCCAGCAGTCCGGGGGGCAGGGGGCGTTTTGGCTACACCTTC. It is translated as CASSPGGRGRFGYTF.

J is TRBJ2-1 and V is TRBV12-5; 11 bases match TRBD2. Germline V gene sequence: CDR1 LGHNT, CDR2 FRNRAP. CDR3 size: 14 residues. V dropped 4 bases and J dropped 12; count of bases not matched to a gene: 8. CDR3 residues: CASGSTGTSGTQFF. The CDR3 region has the DNA TGTGCTAGTGGTTCCACCGGGACTAGCGGAACGCAGTTCTTC.

V usage is TRBV7-2 and J usage is TRBJ2-5; TRBD1 might be the D (6 bases). The V gene's germline CDR1 is SGHTA and CDR2 FQGNSA. The CDR3 runs to 16 residues. Between the trimmed V and J ends, which lost 1 base and 4 bases, there was a span of 16 bases. The CDR3 nucleotides are TGTGCCAGCAGCTTAGTGGGGCAGGGGACCGGAGAGACCCAGTACTTC. The encoded protein is CASSLVGQGTGETQYF.

The chain links TRBV4-2 to TRBJ1-5, with D maybe TRBD1 (5 bases). The CDR3 has 16 amino acids. Trimming left V 1 base short and J 1 base short, with 11 bases between. In germline, CDR1 is LGHNA, CDR2 YNFKEQ. The CDR3 loop is CASSQVSDKSNQPQHF. DNA of the CDR3: TGTGCCAGCAGCCAAGTATCGGACAAAAGCAATCAGCCCCAGCATTTT.